The TCR beta chain described here comes from a study of blood T cell repertoires in COVID-19 (dated by TCRdb to 2020 to 2022). Regarding the complete study: Samples covering the acute and convalescent phases of COVID-19 were provided by collaborators in the United States, Italy and Spain. Nearly every sample came with metadata listing a de-identified subject ID, COVID-19 status, age in years and sex. The prospective study material was composed of cDNA or gDNA derived from T cells, B-cell-depleted T cells, or PBMCs. HLA class I and class II types, where available, came from metadata supplied by the sample provider rather than from assay-based typing. The dataset comprised deeply sampled blood TCRbeta repertoires from subjects exposed to, actively infected with, or recovered from COVID-19. The repertoires were released in a freely available public database intended as a resource for research on the immune response to SARS-CoV-2. The samples were drawn from two sources: the first 160 participants of the ongoing ImmuneRACE study, and over 1,000 subjects contributed by 6 global collaborators.

What the research found in general, with its limitations: How much clinical and demographic metadata was included differed by source and by participant, and the metadata was provided uncurated.

Counted from cysteine to phenylalanine, this CDR3 has 14 amino acids. Kept here is only the CDR3 DNA, which spans 42 bases and is read in frame from base 1. The germline V gene (reference sequence) supplies CDR1 MNHNY and CDR2 SVGAGI. V lost 4 bases and J lost 0 bases; the stretch between them is 9 bases long. Comments on this clone: Its antigen has not been determined. No much larger clone is present one base from it, and per-base qualities are unavailable.

The immunoSEQ Assay, a bias-controlled multiplex PCR, was used to amplify TCRbeta CDR3 regions from genomic DNA. In the authors' own workflow: The number of nucleated cells in each sample was estimated from the amplification of reference gene primers within the assay. To quantify the absolute abundance of each unique TCRbeta CDR3 rearrangement, sequence reads were collapsed and filtered. For each sample, productive Simpson clonality was calculated as the square root of Simpson's diversity index across productive rearrangements. Entries here come from immuneACCESS through TCRdb and include only in-frame sequences with V and J called. Some clones fail to appear in such tables; in the studies checked, an unresolved V gene covers under half of the shortfall, and the cause of the remainder is unknown. V and J calls and clone size follow that table, whereas D and trimming were derived from the DNA. The sample table records about 190,000 clones; less than 85% of these occur just once. The ten largest clones represent about 10% of the sample.

Collaborating institutions collected whole blood in K2EDTA tubes following their own protocols. For TCRbeta analysis, collaborators shipped samples as frozen whole blood, isolated PBMCs, or DNA extracted from either of those sample types. This chain joins TRBV6-6 to TRBJ1-1; D gene: possibly TRBD1, on 6 matching bases. The sample was peripheral blood. The sequence was obtained from a woman older than 75 with active or convalescent COVID-19. The DNA is TGTGCCAGCAGTTCTTGGGACATGAACACTGAAGCTTTCTTT. Its protein product is CASSSWDMNTEAFF.